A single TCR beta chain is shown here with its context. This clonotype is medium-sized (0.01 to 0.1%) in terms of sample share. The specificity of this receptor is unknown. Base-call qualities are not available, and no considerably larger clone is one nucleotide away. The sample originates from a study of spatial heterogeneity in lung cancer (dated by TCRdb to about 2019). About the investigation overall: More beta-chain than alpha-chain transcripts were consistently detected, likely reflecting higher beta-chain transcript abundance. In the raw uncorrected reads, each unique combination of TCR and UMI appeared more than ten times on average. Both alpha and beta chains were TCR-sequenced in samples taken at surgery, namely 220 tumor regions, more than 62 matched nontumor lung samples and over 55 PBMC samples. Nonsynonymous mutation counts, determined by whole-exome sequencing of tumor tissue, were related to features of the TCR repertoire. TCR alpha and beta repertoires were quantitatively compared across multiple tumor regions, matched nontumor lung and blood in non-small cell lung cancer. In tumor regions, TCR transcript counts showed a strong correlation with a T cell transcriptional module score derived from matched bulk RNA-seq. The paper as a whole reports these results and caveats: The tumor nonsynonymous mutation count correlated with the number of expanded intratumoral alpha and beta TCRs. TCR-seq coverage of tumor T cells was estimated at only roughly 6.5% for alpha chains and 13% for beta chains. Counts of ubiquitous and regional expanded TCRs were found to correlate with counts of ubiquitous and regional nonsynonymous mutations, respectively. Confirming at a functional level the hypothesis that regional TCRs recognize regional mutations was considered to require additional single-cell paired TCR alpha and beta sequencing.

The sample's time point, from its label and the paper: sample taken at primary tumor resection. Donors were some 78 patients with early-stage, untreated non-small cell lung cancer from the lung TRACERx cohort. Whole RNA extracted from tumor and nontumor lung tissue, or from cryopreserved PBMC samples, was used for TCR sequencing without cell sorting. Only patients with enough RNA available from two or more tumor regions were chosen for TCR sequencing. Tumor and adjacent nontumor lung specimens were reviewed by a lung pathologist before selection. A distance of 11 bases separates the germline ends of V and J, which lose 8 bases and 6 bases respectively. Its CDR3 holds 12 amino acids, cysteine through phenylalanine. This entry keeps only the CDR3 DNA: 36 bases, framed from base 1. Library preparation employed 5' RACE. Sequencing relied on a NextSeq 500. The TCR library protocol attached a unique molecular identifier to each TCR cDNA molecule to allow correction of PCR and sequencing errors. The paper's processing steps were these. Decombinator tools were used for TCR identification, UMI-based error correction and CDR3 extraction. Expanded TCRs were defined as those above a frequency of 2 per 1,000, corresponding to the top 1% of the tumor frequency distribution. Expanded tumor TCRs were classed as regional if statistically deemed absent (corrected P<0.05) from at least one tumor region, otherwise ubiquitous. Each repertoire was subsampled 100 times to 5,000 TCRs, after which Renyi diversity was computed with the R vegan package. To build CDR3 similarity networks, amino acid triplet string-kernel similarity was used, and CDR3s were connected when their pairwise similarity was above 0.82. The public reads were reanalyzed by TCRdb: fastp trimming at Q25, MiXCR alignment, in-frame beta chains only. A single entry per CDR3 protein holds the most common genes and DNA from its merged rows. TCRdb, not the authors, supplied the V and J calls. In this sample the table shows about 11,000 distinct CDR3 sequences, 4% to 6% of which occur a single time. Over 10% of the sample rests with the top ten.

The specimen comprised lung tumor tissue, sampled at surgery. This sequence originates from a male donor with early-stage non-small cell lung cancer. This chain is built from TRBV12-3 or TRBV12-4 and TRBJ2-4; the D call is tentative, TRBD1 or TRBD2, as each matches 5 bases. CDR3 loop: CASARGLNIQYF. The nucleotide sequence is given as TGTGCCAGCGCCCGGGGCCTAAACATTCAGTACTTC.